This is a list of T cell receptor beta chains from one sample in a study of T-cell memory formation after mild COVID-19. TCRdb independently ran MiXCR on the 5' RACE reads; one entry per CDR3 protein. Of under 110,000 distinct CDR3 sequences in the sample, over 15% are singletons; the top ten hold approximately 28%. Input material: PBMCs or a T cell subset sorted from them (not recorded which). The receptors stem from an adult woman who had mild COVID-19 (a few samples of this study predate the infection). Cell type and time point are not known. Both conserved end residues are part of each CDR3. A D gene is named only where the DNA matches it firmly. Where a row states a size, it is once, few, many or the class of an expanded clone; other rows omit it.

d_call,v_call,clone_size,j_call,cdr3_aa,cdr3_nt
TRBD2,TRBV20-1,many,TRBJ2-5,CSARAPTSMETQYF,TGCAGTGCTAGGGCCCCGACTAGCATGGAGACCCAGTACTTC
TRBD1,TRBV4-3,.,TRBJ2-7,CASSQDHLRTGGYEQYF,TGCGCCAGCAGCCAAGACCACCTCCGGACAGGGGGGTACGAGCAGTACTTC
.,TRBV2,.,TRBJ2-7,CASSVLVFQGSYEQYF,TGTGCCAGCAGTGTCTTGGTATTTCAGGGGTCCTACGAGCAGTACTTC
TRBD2,TRBV6-2/TRBV6-3,few,TRBJ2-5,CASSYSGSGAQETQYF,TGTGCCAGCAGTTACTCTGGTAGCGGGGCACAAGAGACCCAGTACTTC
TRBD2,TRBV7-2,.,TRBJ2-1,CASSPSAGDNEQFF,TGTGCCAGCAGCCCCTCGGCGGGGGACAATGAGCAGTTCTTC
.,TRBV15,.,TRBJ1-4,CATSANGLELFF,TGTGCCACCAGCGCCAATGGTCTGGAACTGTTTTTT
TRBD1,TRBV12-3/TRBV12-4,few,TRBJ2-7,CASSFGAGQGLYEQYF,TGTGCCAGCAGTTTCGGTGCCGGACAGGGACTCTACGAGCAGTACTTC
.,TRBV21-1,.,TRBJ2-7,CASSKMFGSNEQYF,TGTGCCAGCAGCAAAATGTTCGGGTCTAACGAGCAGTACTTC
TRBD2,TRBV29-1,.,TRBJ2-1,CSVPTSHEQFF,TGCAGCGTCCCGACTAGCCATGAGCAGTTCTTC
.,TRBV2,few,TRBJ2-6,CASSEGVLTF,TGTGCCAGCAGTGAGGGGGTCCTGACTTTC
.,TRBV29-1,.,TRBJ1-5,CSVVVGDPDQPQHF,TGCAGCGTTGTAGTGGGGGACCCGGATCAGCCCCAGCATTTT
.,TRBV9,few,TRBJ2-5,CASTGGGGQETQYF,TGTGCCAGCACGGGTGGAGGGGGGCAAGAGACCCAGTACTTC
.,TRBV5-1,many,TRBJ2-7,CASSLAQFYEQYF,TGCGCCAGCAGCTTGGCGCAGTTCTACGAGCAGTACTTC
.,TRBV9,.,TRBJ2-7,CASSVVPAVNDNEQYF,TGTGCCAGCAGCGTAGTCCCAGCGGTCAACGATAACGAGCAGTACTTC
.,TRBV4-3,.,TRBJ1-1,CASSQEQGLNTEAFF,TGCGCCAGCAGCCAAGAGCAGGGGCTGAACACTGAAGCTTTCTTT
.,TRBV3-1,few,TRBJ2-7,CASSQASYEQYF,TGTGCCAGCAGCCAGGCGTCCTACGAGCAGTACTTC
TRBD2,TRBV24-1,few,TRBJ2-3,CATTTSGRGDTQYF,TGTGCCACCACGACTAGCGGGAGAGGGGATACGCAGTATTTT
TRBD1,TRBV13,few,TRBJ1-3,CASSDPSGGGQGINLGNTIYF,TGTGCCAGCAGCGACCCATCAGGAGGAGGACAGGGTATTAACCTTGGAAACACCATATATTTT
.,TRBV2,.,TRBJ2-7,CASTLHQGSSYEQYF,TGTGCCAGCACCCTACATCAGGGAAGCTCCTACGAGCAGTACTTC
TRBD2,TRBV19,few,TRBJ2-1,CASSAGRMGEQFF,TGTGCCAGTTCAGCGGGGAGGATGGGTGAGCAGTTCTTC
TRBD2,TRBV6-2/TRBV6-3,.,TRBJ2-3,CASSGGTSGTDTQYF,TGTGCCAGCTCTGGGGGGACTAGCGGCACAGATACGCAGTATTTT
TRBD2,TRBV6-2/TRBV6-3,few,TRBJ2-1,CASSYGGRDEQFF,TGTGCCAGCAGTTACGGCGGGAGGGATGAGCAGTTCTTC
TRBD2,TRBV7-9,once,TRBJ2-1,CASSFGSGMYNEQFF,TGTGCCAGCAGCTTCGGTAGCGGGATGTACAATGAGCAGTTCTTC
.,TRBV4-1,.,TRBJ2-1,CASSQGIGVPSYNEQFF,TGCGCCAGCAGCCAAGGAATCGGGGTCCCCTCCTACAATGAGCAGTTCTTC
.,TRBV29-1,.,TRBJ2-7,CSVEGGMASYEQYF,TGCAGCGTCGAAGGGGGAATGGCCTCCTACGAGCAGTACTTC
TRBD1,TRBV12-3/TRBV12-4,few,TRBJ2-5,CASSTGGGETQYF,TGTGCCAGCAGTACAGGGGGCGGGGAGACCCAGTACTTC
.,TRBV2,.,TRBJ1-4,CASSEIGRRVHDNEKLFF,TGTGCCAGCAGTGAGATCGGGAGACGAGTGCATGATAATGAAAAACTGTTTTTT
.,TRBV12-3/TRBV12-4,many,TRBJ2-7,CASSNQDWGYEQYF,TGTGCCAGCAGTAACCAAGACTGGGGATACGAGCAGTACTTC
.,TRBV7-2,.,TRBJ1-5,CASSLLGTEFYSNQPQHF,TGTGCCAGCAGCTTATTAGGGACGGAATTCTATAGCAATCAGCCCCAGCATTTT
TRBD1,TRBV28,.,TRBJ1-2,CASSPTGGHGYTF,TGTGCCAGCAGCCCTACAGGGGGCCATGGCTACACCTTC
.,TRBV27,few,TRBJ1-1,CASSLFGLNTEAFF,TGTGCCAGCAGTTTATTTGGTTTGAACACTGAAGCTTTCTTT
TRBD1,TRBV5-1,.,TRBJ2-7,CASSTGQAGQYF,TGCGCCAGCAGCACGGGACAGGCTGGGCAGTACTTC
TRBD1,TRBV6-2/TRBV6-3,few,TRBJ2-1,CASSYGQDEQFF,TGTGCCAGCAGTTACGGACAGGATGAGCAGTTCTTC
.,TRBV9,.,TRBJ2-6,CASSVEEGEYSGANVLTF,TGTGCCAGCAGCGTAGAGGAGGGAGAGTACTCTGGGGCCAACGTCCTGACTTTC
.,TRBV21-1,.,TRBJ2-7,CASSPVVQNEQYF,TGTGCCAGCAGCCCCGTCGTACAGAACGAGCAGTACTTC
TRBD1,TRBV24-1,.,TRBJ2-7,CATTRQGAYEQYF,TGTGCCACCACACGGCAGGGGGCTTACGAGCAGTACTTC
.,TRBV7-6,.,TRBJ1-4,CASSPGRLGAYDSTNEKLFF,TGTGCCAGCAGCCCGGGACGGTTGGGAGCATATGATTCAACTAATGAAAAACTGTTTTTT
.,TRBV9,few,TRBJ2-3,CASSRSGNPGDTQYF,TGTGCCAGCAGCCGTTCCGGGAACCCGGGAGATACGCAGTATTTT
TRBD1,TRBV6-5,.,TRBJ1-5,CASSPGQGGNQPQHF,TGTGCCAGCAGCCCGGGACAGGGGGGAAATCAGCCCCAGCATTTT
TRBD1,TRBV12-3/TRBV12-4,.,TRBJ1-1,CASSPQGLNTEAFF,TGTGCCAGCAGTCCACAGGGGCTGAACACTGAAGCTTTCTTT
.,TRBV9,.,TRBJ2-5,CASVVSGGPQYF,TGTGCCAGCGTAGTGAGTGGGGGGCCCCAGTACTTC
.,TRBV12-3/TRBV12-4,.,TRBJ2-6,CASTDGTLGGSGANVLTF,TGTGCCAGCACCGACGGGACTCTAGGCGGGTCTGGGGCCAACGTCCTGACTTTC
TRBD1,TRBV9,few,TRBJ2-4,CASSSRTGPRMTIAKNIQYF,TGTGCCAGCAGCTCAAGGACAGGCCCAAGGATGACCATAGCCAAAAACATTCAGTACTTC
.,TRBV24-1,.,TRBJ1-2,CATSDGGDYGYTF,TGTGCCACCAGTGACGGGGGGGACTATGGCTACACCTTC
.,TRBV2,.,TRBJ1-1,CASTQSPYGSTEAFF,TGTGCCAGCACCCAAAGTCCATACGGGAGCACTGAAGCTTTCTTT
TRBD2,TRBV29-1,.,TRBJ2-1,CSVEDGLAEPQFF,TGCAGCGTTGAAGATGGGCTAGCGGAACCACAGTTCTTC
TRBD2,TRBV20-1,.,TRBJ2-3,CSARALAGANTDTQYF,TGCAGTGCTAGAGCCCTAGCGGGGGCCAACACAGATACGCAGTATTTT
.,TRBV6-5,few,TRBJ2-7,CASSYSAGIGHEQYF,TGTGCCAGCAGTTACTCGGCAGGGATCGGGCACGAGCAGTACTTC
.,TRBV5-1,few,TRBJ2-1,CASSQNGGRVYNEQFF,TGCGCCAGCAGTCAGAACGGTGGGCGGGTCTACAATGAGCAGTTCTTC
.,TRBV6-5,.,TRBJ2-3,CASSYSPPPSGETDTQYF,TGTGCCAGCAGTTACTCTCCCCCCCCCTCAGGGGAAACAGATACGCAGTATTTT
.,TRBV6-1,few,TRBJ1-5,CASSRQFPQHF,TGTGCCAGCAGCCGCCAGTTTCCCCAGCATTTT
.,TRBV15,.,TRBJ2-7,CATSRVVPPGPRDEQYF,TGTGCCACCAGCAGAGTAGTGCCTCCCGGGCCCCGGGACGAGCAGTACTTC
.,TRBV9,few,TRBJ1-2,CASSTSTGISSYGYTF,TGTGCCAGCAGCACAAGTACAGGGATTAGTTCCTATGGCTACACCTTC
TRBD2,TRBV20-1,.,TRBJ2-7,CSARVGGGIYEQYF,TGCAGTGCTAGAGTTGGCGGGGGGATCTACGAGCAGTACTTC
TRBD2,TRBV27,.,TRBJ2-1,CASSSSGGYVGEQFF,TGTGCCAGCAGTTCTAGCGGGGGGTATGTGGGTGAGCAGTTCTTC
.,TRBV5-5,few,TRBJ2-2,CASSLVRQGSGELFF,TGTGCCAGCAGCTTAGTGAGACAAGGGAGCGGGGAGCTGTTTTTT
TRBD2,TRBV7-9,.,TRBJ2-1,CASSTPGLGPEQFF,TGTGCCAGCAGCACACCGGGACTAGGTCCTGAGCAGTTCTTC
.,TRBV7-8,.,TRBJ2-2,CASSPFGELFF,TGTGCCAGCAGCCCATTCGGGGAGCTGTTTTTT